The source of this TCR beta chain is a study of Graves' ophthalmopathy and Graves' hyperthyroidism. Broader study findings: Most thyroid clonotypes expanded beyond 0.001 frequency were also found in blood.

Amplification of the TCR beta CDR3 regions used RNA transcripts (as template). HTBI primers were used in a first-round RT-PCR, which preceded a second-round multiplex PCR. TCRdb re-analysed the multiplex PCR reads in MiXCR, keeping a single row per CDR3 protein. The table has 200,000 to 250,000 distinct CDR3 sequences, around a fifth seen once. With regard to this clonotype: Its target is not known. Germline and junction disagree at one end, which may indicate a read error.

Lactation, pregnancy, uncontrolled infections and other autoimmune diseases were all grounds for excluding patients. Diagnosis used clinical symptoms, serum thyroxine, TRAb, thyroid ultrasound and orbital computed tomography. Source material: peripheral blood. The clonotype comes from a woman aged 45-65 years with Graves' ophthalmopathy.

The CDR3 region is CASTLGGFVRGKQETQYF. CDR3 DNA sequence: TGTGCCAGCACTTTAGGGGGGTTTGTACGAGGGAAACAAGAGACCCAGTACTTC. This chain connects TRBV12-3 or TRBV12-4 to TRBJ2-5; the D gene could be TRBD1 or TRBD2 (6 bases each). The CDR3 consists of 18 residues.